This T cell receptor beta chain was identified during a study of CD8 T cells in ankylosing spondylitis. General study results and limits: Several of the motif variants were reported before in synovial fluid and blood from reactive arthritis.

This clonotype appeared a few times. Antigen specificity is unknown. The CDR3 runs 16 residues. V was cut by 1 base and J by 6 bases, with 15 bases left in between. Germline CDR1 SGHVS, CDR2 FNYEAQ. In making TCR beta libraries, quantitative 5'-RACE with molecular barcodes was used. TCRdb itself ran the 5' RACE reads through MiXCR, one entry per CDR3 protein. Of around 130,000 distinct CDR3 sequences detected, roughly a tenth appear once; the ten largest clones hold 3% to 4%. The chain couples TRBV7-6 to TRBJ2-2, with a possible D match to TRBD1 (7 bases). Sequenced material: blood, either unsorted or a sorted T cell fraction (not recorded which). The source of this sequence is a male donor with ankylosing spondylitis or in good health (not recorded which). CDR3 nucleotide sequence: TGTGCCAGCAGCTTAGTTCCAGGGGGAGGATCCGGGGAGCTGTTTTTT. Translated, it gives CASSLVPGGGSGELFF.